Reported below is one TCR beta chain. Antigen unknown. Germline CDR1 is SGHTA and CDR2 is FQGNSA. The CDR3 loop spans 16 amino acids. V gave up 4 bases and J gave up 6 bases, with 20 bases separating them. These data are taken from a study of T cell repertoires in cytomegalovirus infection. Study-level background: Public signatures in TCR beta pointed to CMV infection and matching HLA type. Study-level findings and limits: Individuals carrying CMV plus the relevant HLA were identified by cumulative frequency of public TCR beta families. HLA-C-restricted, CMV-specific TCR beta clonotypes were dominant ex vivo.

TCRdb recomputed calls from the reads with MiXCR, one row per CDR3 protein. This sample yields nearly 700,000 distinct CDR3 sequences, of which 30% to 40% are seen a single time; roughly 18% belongs to the top ten. The receptor was isolated from a human donor in good health (CMV status not recorded). Some clones in this sample may be carry-over from other donors' samples. The rearrangement uses TRBV7-2 and TRBJ2-3; D is ambiguous. The sample consisted of cultured PBMCs, taken from culture after CMV antigen stimulation. CDR3 in amino acids: CASSSTAARRMDTQYF. The CDR3 DNA sequence: TGTGCCAGCAGCTCCACGGCCGCGAGAAGAATGGATACGCAGTATTTT. The whole variable domain, filled in from reference TRBV7-2 and TRBJ2-3, reads GAGVSQSPSNKVTEKGKDVELRCDPISGHTALYWYRQSLGQGLEFLIYFQGNSAPDKSGLPSDRFSAERTGGSVSTLTIQRTQQEDSAVYLCASSSTAARRMDTQYFGPGTRLTVL.